This T cell receptor beta chain was documented in a study of regulatory T cells in long-lasting Graves disease. Overall study context: Persistent Graves' disease denoted over 5 years of antithyroid drugs plus positive TSH receptor antibodies.

The study, taken as a whole, reports: Thyroid tissue went unexamined; only peripheral blood was analyzed. Persistent patients shared more public clonotypes (approximately 2,700) than newly diagnosed patients (966).

Documented time point: persistent/refractory GD, antithyroid drugs over 5 years with positive TRAb. From PBMCs, RNA was extracted and then used to make the TCR library. The patients were enrolled through endocrinology in Xi'an, China. Libraries of TCR beta came from iRepertoire HTBI primers plus Arm-PCR of CDR3 regions. Each CDR3 protein is one row after TCRdb ran MiXCR on the multiplex PCR reads. The data hold over 650,000 distinct CDR3 sequences, with around 32% observed a single time. This clonotype occurred many times. Its target is not known. The CDR3 loop spans 13 amino acids. Looked up from germline, CDR1 is MNHEY and CDR2 is SVGEGT. Unmatched junction bases numbered 6, after V lost 7 bases and J lost 4 bases.

The material was peripheral blood mononuclear cells (PBMCs), obtained when the disease was refractory, from a patient treated with antithyroid drugs. The gene calls are TRBV6-2 or TRBV6-3 and TRBJ1-2; 7 bases are a match to TRBD1. This TCR was recovered from a female donor with Graves disease. The CDR3 DNA follows: TGTGCCAGCAAGCGAGGACAGGCCTATGGCTACACCTTC. As protein: CASKRGQAYGYTF.